Listed below are T cell receptor beta chains from one sample, sequenced in a study of blood T cell repertoires in COVID-19. Assay: immunoSEQ multiplex PCR; the TCRdb copy retains only in-frame clones and omits some. The sample yields 100,000 or so clones, roughly 90% seen once. The sequencing input was peripheral blood. The receptor set was obtained from a man aged 70-80 years with acute or convalescent COVID-19. Each CDR3 is given with its conserved first and last residue. Fields, in order: J gene, V gene, D gene, clone size, CDR3 protein, CDR3 DNA. A D gene is named only where the DNA matches it firmly. Clone size, where shown, is once, few, many, or a class for clones that have expanded.

TRBJ1-2,TRBV7-2,TRBD1,-,CASSSGTGGYGYTF,TGTGCCAGCAGCTCCGGGACAGGAGGCTATGGCTACACCTTC
TRBJ2-2,TRBV30,TRBD1,-,CAWTGTGNTGELFF,TGTGCCTGGACCGGGACAGGGAACACCGGGGAGCTGTTTTTT
TRBJ1-5,TRBV19,-,-,CASNPRGSNQPQHF,TGTGCCAGTAACCCGCGGGGAAGCAATCAGCCCCAGCATTTT
TRBJ2-5,TRBV29-1,-,-,CSVGGLGETQYF,TGCAGCGTTGGAGGGTTAGGAGAGACCCAGTACTTC
TRBJ1-5,TRBV4-2,-,-,CASSQVGGLLQPQHF,TGTGCCAGCAGCCAAGTCGGGGGGTTACTTCAGCCCCAGCATTTT
TRBJ2-5,TRBV7-2,TRBD2,once,CASSLALLAGDKTQYF,TGTGCCAGCAGCTTAGCCCTACTAGCGGGGGATAAGACCCAGTACTTC
TRBJ1-6,TRBV4-1,TRBD1,-,CASSLGQGTYNSPLHF,TGCGCCAGCAGCTTAGGACAGGGGACCTATAATTCACCCCTCCACTTT
TRBJ1-6,TRBV30,TRBD1,-,CAWDRVNSPLHF,TGTGCCTGGGACAGGGTAAATTCACCCCTCCACTTT
TRBJ1-5,TRBV6-2/TRBV6-3,-,-,CASSYGGRASQPQHF,TGTGCCAGCAGTTACGGCGGCAGGGCAAGTCAGCCCCAGCATTTT
TRBJ1-1,TRBV18,-,-,CASRHRETDTEAFF,TGTGCCAGCCGCCACAGGGAGACGGACACTGAAGCTTTCTTT
TRBJ1-5,TRBV15,-,-,CATSNGMGNQPQHF,TGTGCCACCAGCAACGGGATGGGAAATCAGCCCCAGCATTTT
TRBJ1-2,TRBV5-5,TRBD1,-,CASSFTQQGPGYTF,TGTGCCAGCAGCTTCACTCAACAGGGGCCTGGCTACACCTTC
TRBJ2-3,TRBV5-4,-,-,CASSLAVIPAGGGTDTQYF,TGTGCCAGCAGCTTGGCCGTTATACCGGCAGGGGGAGGTACAGATACGCAGTATTTT
TRBJ1-2,TRBV2,-,-,CASTTAPRDYGYTF,TGTGCCAGCACAACAGCGCCCAGGGACTATGGCTACACCTTC
TRBJ1-3,TRBV12-5,-,few,CASGLSAGIPGNTIYF,TGTGCTAGTGGTTTGTCGGCCGGGATACCCGGAAACACCATATATTTT
TRBJ2-5,TRBV7-9,-,-,CASSPGEVQNKETQYF,TGTGCCAGCAGCCCCGGGGAGGTCCAAAATAAAGAGACCCAGTACTTC
TRBJ1-5,TRBV28,-,-,CASSLHPVAQPQHF,TGTGCCAGCAGTTTACACCCGGTCGCTCAGCCCCAGCATTTT
TRBJ2-1,TRBV19,-,-,CASSYRVAPPYNEQFF,TGTGCCAGTAGCTACAGGGTTGCCCCTCCCTACAATGAGCAGTTCTTC
TRBJ1-2,TRBV28,TRBD1,-,CASSLTGGDPYGYTF,TGTGCCAGCAGTTTGACAGGGGGCGATCCCTATGGCTACACCTTC
TRBJ1-1,TRBV7-3,-,-,CASSSRAKSEAFF,TGTGCCAGCAGCTCACGAGCGAAGTCTGAAGCTTTCTTT
TRBJ2-7,TRBV27,-,-,CAERLGSGSYEQYF,TGTGCCGAACGACTTGGTAGCGGCTCCTACGAGCAGTACTTC
TRBJ1-2,TRBV5-6,-,-,CASSPPAGDNYGYTF,TGTGCCAGCAGCCCCCCGGCGGGGGATAACTATGGCTACACCTTC
TRBJ1-4,TRBV30,TRBD1,-,CAWRDRGRTEKLFF,TGTGCCTGGAGGGACAGGGGGCGGACTGAAAAACTGTTTTTT
TRBJ2-7,TRBV7-2,TRBD1,-,CASSFMDRSSYEQYF,TGTGCCAGCAGCTTCATGGACAGGAGCTCCTACGAGCAGTACTTC
TRBJ2-5,TRBV5-1,-,-,CASSSNDITQETQYF,TGCGCCAGCAGCTCCAATGACATTACACAAGAGACCCAGTACTTC
TRBJ2-2,TRBV19,-,-,CASSLQGYTGELFF,TGTGCCAGTAGTCTACAGGGATACACCGGGGAGCTGTTTTTT
TRBJ2-1,TRBV5-1,TRBD1,-,CASSNRGRNNEQFF,TGCGCCAGCAGCAACAGGGGGAGGAACAATGAGCAGTTCTTC
TRBJ1-2,TRBV2,-,-,CASSELGAGYGYTF,TGTGCCAGCAGTGAATTAGGCGCGGGATATGGCTACACCTTC
TRBJ2-7,TRBV12-3/TRBV12-4,-,once,CASSLMGDEQYF,TGTGCCAGCAGTTTGATGGGAGACGAGCAGTACTTC
TRBJ1-2,TRBV6-5,TRBD1,-,CASSYTGGNYGYTF,TGTGCCAGCAGTTATACAGGGGGTAACTATGGCTACACCTTC
TRBJ2-7,TRBV24-1,TRBD1,-,CATSAGTAEQYF,TGTGCCACCAGTGCCGGGACAGCCGAGCAGTACTTC
TRBJ1-1,TRBV19,-,-,CASSIRHPNTEAFF,TGTGCCAGTAGTATTCGACATCCGAACACTGAAGCTTTCTTT
TRBJ2-3,TRBV7-2,-,-,CASTQGPDTQYF,TGTGCCAGCACCCAGGGCCCAGATACGCAGTATTTT
TRBJ2-1,TRBV6-6,TRBD2,-,CASRYSGTSASSSYNEQFF,TGTGCCAGCCGCTATTCCGGGACTAGTGCATCTTCCTCCTACAATGAGCAGTTCTTC
TRBJ2-2,TRBV9,TRBD2,-,CASGVAGYAGELFF,TGTGCCAGCGGGGTAGCGGGATATGCCGGGGAGCTGTTTTTT
TRBJ1-5,TRBV5-5,TRBD1,-,CASSPGTGGWMSNQPQHF,TGTGCCAGCAGCCCCGGGACAGGGGGCTGGATGAGCAATCAGCCCCAGCATTTT
TRBJ2-4,TRBV11-3,TRBD1,-,CASSTWTGKNIQYF,TGTGCCAGCAGCACCTGGACAGGGAAAAACATTCAGTACTTC
TRBJ2-2,TRBV25-1,-,-,CASSEWRREELFF,TGTGCCAGCAGTGAATGGAGGAGGGAGGAGCTGTTTTTT
TRBJ2-1,TRBV6-5,TRBD1,-,CASREDRASNEQFF,TGTGCCAGCAGGGAGGACAGGGCCTCGAATGAGCAGTTCTTC
TRBJ2-2,TRBV27,TRBD1,-,CASSLSTGATGELFF,TGTGCCAGCAGTTTATCCACAGGGGCCACCGGGGAGCTGTTTTTT
TRBJ2-3,TRBV5-6,-,-,CASSLALNTQYF,TGTGCCAGCAGCTTGGCCCTAAATACGCAGTATTTT
TRBJ2-1,TRBV18,TRBD2,-,CASSPDPGGIEQFF,TGTGCCAGCTCACCAGACCCCGGGGGGATTGAGCAGTTCTTC
TRBJ2-3,TRBV13,-,-,CASSLGGGTDTQYF,TGTGCCAGCAGCTTAGGAGGAGGCACAGATACGCAGTATTTT
TRBJ1-1,TRBV7-2,-,-,CASSLGSSPGNTEAFF,TGTGCCAGCAGCTTAGGGAGCAGCCCGGGGAACACTGAAGCTTTCTTT
TRBJ1-1,TRBV5-6,-,-,CASSLTENTEAFF,TGTGCCAGCAGCTTGACAGAAAACACTGAAGCTTTCTTT
TRBJ2-7,TRBV11-2,TRBD2,-,CASSPLGRGVSYEQYF,TGTGCCAGCAGCCCCCTTGGACGGGGGGTCTCCTACGAGCAGTACTTC
TRBJ2-7,TRBV4-1,-,-,CASSGEVYSYEQYF,TGCGCCAGCAGTGGGGAGGTGTACTCCTACGAGCAGTACTTC
TRBJ2-1,TRBV9,TRBD2,-,CASSASTGGKVEQFF,TGTGCCAGCAGCGCCTCAACGGGGGGAAAGGTTGAGCAGTTCTTC
TRBJ1-5,TRBV28,TRBD1,-,CASSLPGGPNQPQHF,TGTGCCAGCAGTTTGCCAGGGGGACCAAATCAGCCCCAGCATTTT
TRBJ1-5,TRBV27,TRBD1,few,CASRPDRGRSQPQHF,TGTGCCAGCAGACCCGACAGGGGGCGTTCCCAGCCCCAGCATTTT
TRBJ2-7,TRBV6-2/TRBV6-3,-,-,CASSYTTGSQRFFYEQYF,TGTGCCAGCAGTTACACTACCGGGAGCCAAAGATTTTTCTACGAGCAGTACTTC
TRBJ1-3,TRBV19,-,-,CASSIVSLSGGGNTIYF,TGTGCCAGTAGTATAGTCTCCCTCTCCGGCGGTGGAAACACCATATATTTT
TRBJ1-2,TRBV13,-,-,CASSPLGSYGYTF,TGTGCCAGCAGCCCCTTAGGGAGCTATGGCTACACCTTC
TRBJ1-6,TRBV27,TRBD1,-,CASRYGTENSPLHF,TGTGCCAGCAGATACGGGACAGAGAATTCACCCCTCCACTTT